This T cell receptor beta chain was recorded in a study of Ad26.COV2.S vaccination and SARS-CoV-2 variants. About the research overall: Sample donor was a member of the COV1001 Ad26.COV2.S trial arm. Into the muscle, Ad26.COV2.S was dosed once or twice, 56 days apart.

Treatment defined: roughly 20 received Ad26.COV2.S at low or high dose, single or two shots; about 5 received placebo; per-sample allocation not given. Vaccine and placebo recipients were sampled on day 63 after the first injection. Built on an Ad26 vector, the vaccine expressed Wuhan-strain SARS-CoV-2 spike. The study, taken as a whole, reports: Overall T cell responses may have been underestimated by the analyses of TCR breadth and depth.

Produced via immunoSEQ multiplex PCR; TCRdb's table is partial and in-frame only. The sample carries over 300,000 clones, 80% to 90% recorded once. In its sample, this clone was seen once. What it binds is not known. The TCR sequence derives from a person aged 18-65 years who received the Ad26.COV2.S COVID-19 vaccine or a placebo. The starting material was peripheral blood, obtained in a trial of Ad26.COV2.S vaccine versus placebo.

The CDR3, as DNA: TGTGCCAGCAGCAAGATTGGCCGGGACACCGATGGCTACACCTTC. It is translated as CASSKIGRDTDGYTF. This rearrangement joins TRBV21-1 to TRBJ1-2; TRBD1 is the table's D call, not checked against the DNA. TRBV21-1 is a pseudogene. This CDR3 comprises 15 residues.